This section outlines one T cell receptor (beta chain) sequence together with its context. Its cognate antigen is unknown. This sample is part of a study of cytomegalovirus exposure and HLA in healthy donors. Study-wide background: An analysis done earlier identified 120 million or so unique TCR beta sequences from about 180 million T cells.

Primers included in the PCR were 60 Vbeta and 13 Jbeta primers. Assay used: immunoSEQ multiplex PCR; TCRdb lists only in-frame clones, some missing. The data show about 64,000 clones, roughly 87% seen once. With 8 bases clipped from V and 8 bases from J, the junction kept 6 bases outside the gene matches. CDR1 is MNHEY, CDR2 SMNVEV, per germline (reference sequence). This CDR3 has 15 residues. General study points: Sequencing probably produced one cluster of sequence variants that were highly shared. One variant, a missense change in DCLRE1C, was linked in a later analysis to TCR beta V- and J-gene trimming. In a later analysis, TCR association rates varied by HLA locus: DRB1 most, HLA-C fewest.

The receptor comes from a female donor in good health and CMV-seronegative. The gene calls are TRBV27 and TRBJ2-1; 16 positions match TRBD2. Sequencing was performed on PBMCs. CDR3 amino acids: CASGAGTSGRDEQFF. CDR3 nucleotides: TGTGCCAGCGGTGCCGGGACTAGCGGGAGGGATGAGCAGTTCTTC.